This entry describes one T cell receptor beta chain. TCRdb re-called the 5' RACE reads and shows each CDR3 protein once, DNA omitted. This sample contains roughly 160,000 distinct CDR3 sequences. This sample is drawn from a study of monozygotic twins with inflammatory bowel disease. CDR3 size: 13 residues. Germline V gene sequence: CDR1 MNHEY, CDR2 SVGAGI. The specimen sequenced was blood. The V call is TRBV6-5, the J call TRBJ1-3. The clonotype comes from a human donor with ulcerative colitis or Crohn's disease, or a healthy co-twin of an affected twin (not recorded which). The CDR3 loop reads CASSSGSGNTIYF.